Below are 9 T cell receptor beta chains sequenced from a single sample in a study of control samples from healthy donors and cancer patients (dated by TCRdb to 2018 to 2021). Libraries were built with the immunoSEQ multiplex PCR assay. TCRdb mirrors the immuneACCESS table, restricted to in-frame sequences. Some clones are absent from its copies; in checked studies, under half trace to an unresolved V gene, and the reason for the others is unknown. The sample records fewer than 60,000 clones, 65% to 90% of which are singletons. The ten largest clones take up approximately 2.6% of the sample. Material for sequencing was PBMCs. These receptors all stem from a woman aged 45-65 years with lung cancer.

V is TRBV27 and J is TRBJ2-7; 8 nucleotides line up with TRBD1. This CDR3 is built from 15 residues. The germline V gene encodes CDR1 MNHEY and CDR2 SMNVEV (reference sequence). The V and J ends lost 4 bases and 1 base, in that order; junction bases with no gene match: 6. CDR3 DNA: TGTGCCAGCAGTTGGACAGGGATGGAATCCTACGAGCAGTACTTC. Its translation: CASSWTGMESYEQYF.

V gene TRBV7-2 combines with J gene TRBJ1-2, with TRBD1 as a possible D gene (6 bases). V was clipped by 4 bases and J by 4 bases, with 16 bases between them. The CDR3 consists of 15 residues. The germline V gene encodes CDR1 SGHTA and CDR2 FQGNSA. CDR3 amino acids: CASSSSAQGLYGYTF. CDR3 bases: TGTGCCAGCAGCTCTAGCGCGCAGGGGCTCTATGGCTACACCTTC.

This clone appeared a few times. This sequence joins TRBV5-1 and TRBJ1-1, with D perhaps matching TRBD1 (6 bases). The CDR3 is 13 amino acids. CDR1 is SGHRS, CDR2 YFSETQ, per germline. The V end was cut by 4 bases, the J end by 4 bases, with 11 bases between. This CDR3 is CASSLQGFTEAFF. As DNA, the CDR3 is TGCGCCAGCAGCCTACAGGGTTTCACTGAAGCTTTCTTT.

The rearrangement uses TRBV13 and TRBJ1-3; D uncertain. Germline V gene sequence: CDR1 PRHDT, CDR2 FYEKMQ (reference sequence). The ends were cut back, 5 bases at V and 3 bases at J, with 11 bases in the middle. The CDR3 loop spans 14 amino acids. This CDR3 is CASSPQLIGNTIYF. The CDR3 DNA reads as TGTGCCAGCAGCCCACAACTGATTGGAAACACCATATATTTT.

This sequence joins TRBV5-1 and TRBJ1-4; 8 bases map to TRBD1. The CDR3 is 14 amino acids. Germline loops: CDR1 SGHRS, CDR2 YFSETQ. The ends lost 5 bases at V and 7 bases at J; junction bases unmatched: 7. In nucleotides, the CDR3 is TGCGCCAGCAGGCCAGGGGGCGTGGGTGAAAAACTGTTTTTT. It specifies CASRPGGVGEKLFF.

V usage is TRBV7-3 and J usage is TRBJ2-1; TRBD2 agrees at 13 bases. CDR1 SGHTA and CDR2 FQGTGA come from the germline V gene. CDR3 length equals 15 residues. The V gene end was trimmed by 4 bases and the J gene end by 10 bases; junction bases not matched to a gene: 7. The CDR3 nucleotides are TGTGCCAGCAGCTCGACTAGCGGGGGGCCCGCGGAGCAGTTCTTC. Amino acid sequence: CASSSTSGGPAEQFF.

The chain is built from TRBV28 and TRBJ1-3; no reliable D call. This CDR3 is built from 16 residues. The V end lost 6 bases, the J end lost 0 bases, and 15 bases lay between the germline ends. CDR1 is MDHEN, CDR2 SYDVKM, per germline. The CDR3 loop reads CASSHLKGVSGNTIYF. The CDR3 nucleotides read TGTGCCAGCAGCCACCTTAAAGGCGTCTCTGGAAACACCATATATTTT.

V usage is TRBV6-2 or TRBV6-3 and J usage is TRBJ1-6; D may be TRBD1 (6 bases). Germline V gene lookup returns CDR1 MNHEY and CDR2 SVGEGT. The ends were cut back, 6 bases at V and 7 bases at J, with 13 bases in the middle. There are 14 residues in the CDR3. CDR3 bases: TGTGCCAGCAGCCTCGACAGGAGAAATTCACCCCTCCACTTT. Translation gives CASSLDRRNSPLHF.

The rearrangement links TRBV11-2 to TRBJ1-1; D unclear. The CDR3 length is 12 residues. V lost 5 bases and J lost 7, with 11 bases in between. Germline lookup yields CDR1 SGHAT and CDR2 FQNNGV. The CDR3 loop is CASSLDGNEAFF. The CDR3 DNA follows: TGTGCCAGCAGCCTTGACGGGAATGAAGCTTTCTTT.